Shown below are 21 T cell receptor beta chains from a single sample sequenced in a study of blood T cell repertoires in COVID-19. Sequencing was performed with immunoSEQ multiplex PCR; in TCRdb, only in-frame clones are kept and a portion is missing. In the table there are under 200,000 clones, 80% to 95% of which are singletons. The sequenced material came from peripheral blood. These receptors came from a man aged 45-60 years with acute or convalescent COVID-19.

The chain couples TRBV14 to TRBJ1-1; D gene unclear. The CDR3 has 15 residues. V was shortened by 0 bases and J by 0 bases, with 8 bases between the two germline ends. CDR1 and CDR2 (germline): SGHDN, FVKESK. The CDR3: CASSQEPGMNTEAFF. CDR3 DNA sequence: TGTGCCAGCAGCCAAGAACCGGGAATGAACACTGAAGCTTTCTTT.

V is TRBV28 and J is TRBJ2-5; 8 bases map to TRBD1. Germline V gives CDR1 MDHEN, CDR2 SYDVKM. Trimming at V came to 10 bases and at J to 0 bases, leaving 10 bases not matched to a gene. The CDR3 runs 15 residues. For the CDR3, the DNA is TGTGCCACAGGAGGACAGGGACGAGACCAAGAGACCCAGTACTTC. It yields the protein CATGGQGRDQETQYF.

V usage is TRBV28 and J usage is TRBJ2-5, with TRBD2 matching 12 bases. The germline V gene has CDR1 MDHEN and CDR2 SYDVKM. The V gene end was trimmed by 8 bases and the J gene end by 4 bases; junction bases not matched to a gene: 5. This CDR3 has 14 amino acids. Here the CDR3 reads CASETSGGRETQYF. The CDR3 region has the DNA TGTGCCAGCGAAACTAGCGGGGGGAGAGAGACCCAGTACTTC.

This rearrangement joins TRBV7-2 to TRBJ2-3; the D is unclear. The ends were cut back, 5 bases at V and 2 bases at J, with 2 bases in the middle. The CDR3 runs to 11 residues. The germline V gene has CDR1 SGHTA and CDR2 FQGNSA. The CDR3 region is CASSLTDTQYF. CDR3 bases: TGTGCCAGCAGCCTCACAGATACGCAGTATTTT.

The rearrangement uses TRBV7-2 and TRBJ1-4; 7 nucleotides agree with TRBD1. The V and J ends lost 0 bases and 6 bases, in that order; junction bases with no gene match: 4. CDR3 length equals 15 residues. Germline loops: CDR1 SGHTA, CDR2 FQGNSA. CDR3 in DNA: TGTGCCAGCAGCTTAGCGACAGGGTGGGATGAAAAACTGTTTTTT. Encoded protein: CASSLATGWDEKLFF.

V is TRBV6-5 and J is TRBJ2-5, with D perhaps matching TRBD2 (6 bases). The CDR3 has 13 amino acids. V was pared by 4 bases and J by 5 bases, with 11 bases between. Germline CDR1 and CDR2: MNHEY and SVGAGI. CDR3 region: CASSLLAEETQYF. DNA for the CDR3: TGTGCCAGCAGTTTACTAGCTGAGGAGACCCAGTACTTC.

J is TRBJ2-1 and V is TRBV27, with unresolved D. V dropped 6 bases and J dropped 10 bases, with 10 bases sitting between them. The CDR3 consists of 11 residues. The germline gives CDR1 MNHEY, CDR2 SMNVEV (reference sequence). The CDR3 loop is CASREYGEQFF. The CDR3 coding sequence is TGTGCCAGCAGGGAGTACGGGGAGCAGTTCTTC.

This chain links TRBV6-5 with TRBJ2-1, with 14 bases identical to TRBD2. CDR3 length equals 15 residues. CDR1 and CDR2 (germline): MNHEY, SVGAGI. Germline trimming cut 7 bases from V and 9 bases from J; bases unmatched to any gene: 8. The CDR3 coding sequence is TGTGCCAGCACCGAGGGACTAGCGGGAGAGTCTGAGCAGTTCTTC. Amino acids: CASTEGLAGESEQFF.

The CDR3 sequence: CAINQGATNEKLFF. For the CDR3, the DNA is TGTGCCATCAACCAGGGGGCAACTAATGAAAAACTGTTTTTT. The V call is TRBV6-5, the J call TRBJ1-4; 7 bases fit TRBD1. The CDR3 is 14 amino acids. With 10 bases clipped from V and 0 bases from J, the junction kept 5 bases outside the gene matches. Germline V gene sequence: CDR1 MNHEY, CDR2 SVGAGI.

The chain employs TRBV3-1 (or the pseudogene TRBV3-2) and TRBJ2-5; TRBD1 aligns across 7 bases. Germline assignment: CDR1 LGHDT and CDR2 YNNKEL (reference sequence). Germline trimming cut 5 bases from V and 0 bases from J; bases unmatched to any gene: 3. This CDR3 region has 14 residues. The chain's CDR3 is CASSWGQNQETQYF. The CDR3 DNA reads TGTGCCAGCAGCTGGGGACAGAACCAAGAGACCCAGTACTTC.

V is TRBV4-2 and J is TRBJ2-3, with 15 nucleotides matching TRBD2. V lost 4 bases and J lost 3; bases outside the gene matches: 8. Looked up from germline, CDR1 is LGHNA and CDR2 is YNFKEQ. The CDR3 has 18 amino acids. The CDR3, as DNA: TGTGCCAGCAGCCTAGGACTAGCGGGAGGGCTTGGGACAGATACGCAGTATTTT. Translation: CASSLGLAGGLGTDTQYF.

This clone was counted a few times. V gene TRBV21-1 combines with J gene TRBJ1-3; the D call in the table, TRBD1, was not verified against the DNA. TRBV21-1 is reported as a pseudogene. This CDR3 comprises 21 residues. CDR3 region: CASSKPHEDRACFVPGNTIYF. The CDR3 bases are TGTGCCAGCAGCAAACCACACGAGGACAGGGCTTGTTTTGTACCCGGAAACACCATATATTTT.

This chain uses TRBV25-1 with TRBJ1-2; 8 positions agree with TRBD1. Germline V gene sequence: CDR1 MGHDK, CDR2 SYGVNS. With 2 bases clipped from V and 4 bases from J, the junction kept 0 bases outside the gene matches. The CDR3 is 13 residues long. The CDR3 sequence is CASSEQGAYGYTF. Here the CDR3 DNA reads TGTGCCAGCAGTGAACAGGGGGCCTATGGCTACACCTTC.

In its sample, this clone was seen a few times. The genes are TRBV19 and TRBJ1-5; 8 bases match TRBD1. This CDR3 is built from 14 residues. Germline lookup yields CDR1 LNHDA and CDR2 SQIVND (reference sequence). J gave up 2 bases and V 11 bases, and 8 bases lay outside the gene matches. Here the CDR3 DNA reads TGTGCCGTATCGCAGACAGGGGGCAATCAGCCCCAGCATTTT. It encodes CAVSQTGGNQPQHF.

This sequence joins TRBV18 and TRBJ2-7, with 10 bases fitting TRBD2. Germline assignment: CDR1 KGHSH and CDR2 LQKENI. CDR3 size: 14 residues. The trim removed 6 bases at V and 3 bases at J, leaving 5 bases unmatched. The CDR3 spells CASSRTSGSYEQYF. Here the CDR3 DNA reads TGTGCCAGCTCTCGGACTAGCGGAAGCTACGAGCAGTACTTC.

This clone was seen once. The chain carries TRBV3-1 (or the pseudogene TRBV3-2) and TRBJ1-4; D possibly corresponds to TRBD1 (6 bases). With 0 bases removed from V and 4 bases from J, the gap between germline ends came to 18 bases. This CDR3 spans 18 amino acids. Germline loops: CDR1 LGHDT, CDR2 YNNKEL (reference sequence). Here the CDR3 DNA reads TGTGCCAGCAGCCAAGATAACAGGGCCCCTTCTGTTAATGAAAAACTGTTTTTT. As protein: CASSQDNRAPSVNEKLFF.

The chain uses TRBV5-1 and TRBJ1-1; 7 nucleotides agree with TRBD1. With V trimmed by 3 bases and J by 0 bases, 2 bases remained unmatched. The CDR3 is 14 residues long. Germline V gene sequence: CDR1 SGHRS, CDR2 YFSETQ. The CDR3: CASSWGQLNTEAFF. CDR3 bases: TGCGCCAGCAGCTGGGGACAGTTGAACACTGAAGCTTTCTTT.

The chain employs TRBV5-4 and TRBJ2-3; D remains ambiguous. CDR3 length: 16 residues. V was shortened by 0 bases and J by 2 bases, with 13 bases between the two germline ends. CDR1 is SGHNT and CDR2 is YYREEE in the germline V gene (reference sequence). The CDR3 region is CASSLVASPPTDTQYF. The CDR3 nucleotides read TGTGCCAGCAGCTTGGTAGCTTCCCCCCCCACAGATACGCAGTATTTT.

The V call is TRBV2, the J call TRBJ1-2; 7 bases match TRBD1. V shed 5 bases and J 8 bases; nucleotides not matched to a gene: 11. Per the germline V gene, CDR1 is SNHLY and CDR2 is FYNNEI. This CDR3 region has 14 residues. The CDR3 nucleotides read TGTGCCAGCAGTCTTTCAGACAGGGTAGGCGGCTACACCTTC. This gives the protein CASSLSDRVGGYTF. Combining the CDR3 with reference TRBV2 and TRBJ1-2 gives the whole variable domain EPEVTQTPSHQVTQMGQEVILRCVPISNHLYFYWYRQILGQKVEFLVSFYNNEISEKSEIFDDQFSVERPDGSNFTLKIRSTKLEDSAMYFCASSLSDRVGGYTFGSGTRLTVV.

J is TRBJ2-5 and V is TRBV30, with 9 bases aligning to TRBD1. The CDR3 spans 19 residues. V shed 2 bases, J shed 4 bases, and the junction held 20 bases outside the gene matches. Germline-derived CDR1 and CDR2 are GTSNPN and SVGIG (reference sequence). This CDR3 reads CAWSTRQGDRAARTETQYF. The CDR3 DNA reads TGTGCCTGGAGTACCAGACAGGGGGATAGGGCCGCACGGACAGAGACCCAGTACTTC.

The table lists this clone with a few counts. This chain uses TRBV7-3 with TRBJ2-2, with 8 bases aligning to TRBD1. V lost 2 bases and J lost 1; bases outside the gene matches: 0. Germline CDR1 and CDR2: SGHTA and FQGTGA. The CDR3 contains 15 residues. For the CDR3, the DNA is TGTGCCAGCAGCTTAGGACAGGGGAACACCGGGGAGCTGTTTTTT. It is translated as CASSLGQGNTGELFF.